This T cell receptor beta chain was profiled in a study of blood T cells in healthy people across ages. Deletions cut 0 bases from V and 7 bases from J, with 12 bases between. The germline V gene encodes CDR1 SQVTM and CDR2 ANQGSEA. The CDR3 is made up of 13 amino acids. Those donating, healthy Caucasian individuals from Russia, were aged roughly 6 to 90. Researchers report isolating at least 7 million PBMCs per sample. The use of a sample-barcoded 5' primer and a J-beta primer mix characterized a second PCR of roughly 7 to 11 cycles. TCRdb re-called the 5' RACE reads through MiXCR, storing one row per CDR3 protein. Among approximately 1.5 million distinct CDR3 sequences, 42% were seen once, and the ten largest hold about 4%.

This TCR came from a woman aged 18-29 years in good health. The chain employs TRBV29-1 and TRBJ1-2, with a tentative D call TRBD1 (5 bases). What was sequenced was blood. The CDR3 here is CSVEDPGGGGYTF. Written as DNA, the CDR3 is TGCAGCGTTGAAGATCCCGGGGGAGGTGGCTACACCTTC.